Listed below are T cell receptor beta chains from one sample, sequenced in a study of neurological immune-mediated disorders. One entry per CDR3 protein results from TCRdb running MiXCR on the 5' RACE reads. The sample carries tens of thousands of distinct CDR3 sequences, approximately 4.1% recorded once. Sequenced sample: PBMCs. The receptors come from a man aged 25 to 40 with multiple sclerosis. The CDR3 runs from the conserved cysteine through the conserved F or W. Each record gives: J gene, V gene, clone size, D gene, CDR3 DNA, CDR3 protein. D genes are given only for firm matches. The size field is filled for only some rows; it gives once, few, many or a size class.

>TRBJ2-7|TRBV6-6|many|-
TGTGCCAGCACCAGGGGGGGCGGGAGCTCCTACGAGCAGTACTTC
CASTRGGGSSYEQYF
>TRBJ2-1|TRBV10-2|many|-
TGCGCCAGCAGTGAGTCTGGGGGCGGGTGGGTATCCAATGAGCAGTTCTTC
CASSESGGGWVSNEQFF
>TRBJ2-7|TRBV7-2|many|TRBD1
TGTGCCAGCAGCCCTCGACAGGGAAGCGAGCAGTACTTC
CASSPRQGSEQYF
>TRBJ2-6|TRBV4-3|many|TRBD2
TGCGCCAGCAGCGGGGGAGGGTTCGCTGGGGCCAACGTCCTGACTTTC
CASSGGGFAGANVLTF
>TRBJ2-1|TRBV20-1|many|TRBD2
TGCAGTGCTTCCTGGACTAGCGGGCATTCATCCTACAATGAGCAGTTCTTC
CSASWTSGHSSYNEQFF
>TRBJ2-7|TRBV7-8|many|-
TGTGCCAGCAGCTCCACGGGACACAGCTACGAGCAGTACTTC
CASSSTGHSYEQYF
>TRBJ1-6|TRBV4-1|many|TRBD1
TGCGCCAGCAGCCAAGATACGAGGGGGCCTGGAACACCCCTCAACTTT
CASSQDTRGPGTPLNF
>TRBJ2-7|TRBV3-1|-|-
TGTGCCAGCAGCCGGGGAATCGACTACGAGCAGTACTTC
CASSRGIDYEQYF
>TRBJ1-1|TRBV3-1|many|-
TGTGCCAGCAGCCAGGTAGGGATCGAAGCTTTCTTT
CASSQVGIEAFF
>TRBJ1-5|TRBV20-1|many|-
TGCAGTGCTAGCGATTTGGGAGCCAATCAGCCCCAGCATTTT
CSASDLGANQPQHF
>TRBJ1-2|TRBV5-1|-|-
TGCGCCAGCAGCTTATATGGGGTCTTTAACTATAGCTACACCTTC
CASSLYGVFNYSYTF
>TRBJ2-3|TRBV6-5|many|-
TGTGCCAGCAGTTACGACGTTCAGCGCCGGACAGATACGCAGTATTTT
CASSYDVQRRTDTQYF
>TRBJ2-2|TRBV7-2|many|TRBD2
TGTGCCAGCAGATTAAGGCGGGGGGAGAACACCGGGGAGCTGTTTTTT
CASRLRRGENTGELFF
>TRBJ1-3|TRBV12-3/TRBV12-4|many|-
TGTGCCAGCAGTCTTGGCTCTGGAAACACCATATATTTT
CASSLGSGNTIYF
>TRBJ2-3|TRBV5-1|many|TRBD1
TGCGCCAGCAGCTTGGGGGCCGGGACAGTGACAGATACGCAGTATTTT
CASSLGAGTVTDTQYF
>TRBJ2-7|TRBV7-8|many|-
TGTGCCAGCAGCTCGTCAGGGCCCTACGAGCAGTACTTC
CASSSSGPYEQYF
>TRBJ2-5|TRBV7-6|many|TRBD2
TGTGCCAGCAGCTTAACGGCTAGCGGGGAGACCCAGTACTTC
CASSLTASGETQYF
>TRBJ1-3|TRBV5-1|many|-
TGCGCCAGCAGCTTGGAGGGAAACACCATATATTTT
CASSLEGNTIYF
>TRBJ2-7|TRBV29-1|many|TRBD2
TGCAGCGCCGCCGGGGTGGGCGGGGGTTCCTACGAGCAGTACTTC
CSAAGVGGGSYEQYF
>TRBJ2-5|TRBV18|many|TRBD1
TGTGCCAGCTCACCTCAGGACAGGGGACAAGAGACCCAGTACTTC
CASSPQDRGQETQYF
>TRBJ1-1|TRBV5-1|few|-
TGCGCCAGCAGCTTGCGCTCGAAGAACACTGAAGCTTTCTTT
CASSLRSKNTEAFF
>TRBJ1-6|TRBV20-1|few|TRBD1
TGCAGTGCTAGAGCGGGACAGACCCCGGTCCCCCTCAACTTT
CSARAGQTPVPLNF
>TRBJ2-5|TRBV4-3|many|-
TGCGCCAGCAGCCAGAACAGGGTGGGGGGTCAAGAGACCCAGTACTTC
CASSQNRVGGQETQYF
>TRBJ1-2|TRBV12-3/TRBV12-4|-|-
TGTGCCAGCAGTTTCCGACAGCCAAATGGCTACACCTTC
CASSFRQPNGYTF
>TRBJ1-4|TRBV7-2|many|TRBD1
TGTGCCAGCAGCACAACCCCTAGGGACAGGATGACGGAACTGTTTTTT
CASSTTPRDRMTELFF
>TRBJ2-1|TRBV20-1|many|-
TGCAGTGCTAGACCGGACAGAGATGAGCAGTTCTTC
CSARPDRDEQFF
>TRBJ2-5|TRBV6-1|many|-
TGTGTCAGCCGGGACGGTGGAGAGACCCAGTACTTC
CVSRDGGETQYF
>TRBJ2-5|TRBV3-1|many|TRBD2
TGTGCCAGCAGCCAAGCGGGTAGCGGGGGGGAAGAGACCCAGTACTTC
CASSQAGSGGEETQYF
>TRBJ1-5|TRBV5-5|many|-
TGTGCCAGCAGCTTGGACAGCAAGATTAATCAGCCCCAGCATTTT
CASSLDSKINQPQHF
>TRBJ1-5|TRBV7-2|many|-
TGTGCCAGCAGCTTAGGGGTGGAGAGGAGCAATCAGCCCCAGCATTTT
CASSLGVERSNQPQHF
>TRBJ2-2|TRBV20-1|many|TRBD2
TGCAGTGCTCCGGGACTATACACCGGGGAGCTGTTTTTT
CSAPGLYTGELFF
>TRBJ2-1|TRBV12-3/TRBV12-4|many|-
TGTGCCAGCTGCCTCTCTGGGGCGGGCGCGTTCTTC
CASCLSGAGAFF
>TRBJ2-1|TRBV29-1|many|-
TGCAGCGTTTTAGCCAATGAGCAGTTCTTC
CSVLANEQFF
>TRBJ2-7|TRBV19|many|TRBD1
TGTGCCAGTAGTAAGGCAGCCCCCGGGACAGGGGGCCACGAGCAGTACTTC
CASSKAAPGTGGHEQYF
>TRBJ1-3|TRBV4-1|many|-
TGCGCCAGCAGCCAGGGCAAGAACACCATATATTTT
CASSQGKNTIYF
>TRBJ2-7|TRBV5-1|many|TRBD1
TGCGCCAGCAGCTGGGACAGGACCTACGAGCAGTACTTC
CASSWDRTYEQYF
>TRBJ2-4|TRBV5-4|many|-
TGTGCCAGCAGCTTCAAGGGTCTAGCCAAAAACATTCAGTACTTC
CASSFKGLAKNIQYF
>TRBJ2-5|TRBV20-1|many|TRBD2
TGCAGTGCTGGACCAGCGGGGGGGGAGACCCAGTACTTC
CSAGPAGGETQYF
>TRBJ1-5|TRBV29-1|many|-
TGCAGCGTTCGGCAGGGAGATCAGCCCCAGCATTTT
CSVRQGDQPQHF
>TRBJ2-4|TRBV21-1|many|-
TGTGCCAGCAGCAAAGCGCGGCAGCCGGCCAAAAACATTCAGTACTTC
CASSKARQPAKNIQYF
>TRBJ2-2|TRBV27|many|TRBD1
TGTGCCAGCAGTTCAACAGGGGGCGCATATACCGGGGAGCTGTTTTTT
CASSSTGGAYTGELFF
>TRBJ1-2|TRBV5-1|many|-
TGCGCCAGCAGCCCATCTGTAGATGGCTACACCTTC
CASSPSVDGYTF
>TRBJ2-3|TRBV4-1|few|-
TGCGCCAGCAGCCAAGACGAAAGGAAGAATACGCAGTATTTT
CASSQDERKNTQYF
>TRBJ2-3|TRBV7-2|many|-
TGTGCCAGCAGCTTAGCCCTGGACCGTCCAGATACGCAGTATTTT
CASSLALDRPDTQYF
>TRBJ1-2|TRBV12-3/TRBV12-4|few|TRBD1
TGTGCCAGCAGTAACATTACAGGGGTCAACTATGGCTACACCTTC
CASSNITGVNYGYTF
>TRBJ2-1|TRBV20-1|many|TRBD2
TGCAGTGCTCGCCCGCCGACGGGACTAGAATACAATGAGCAGTTCTTC
CSARPPTGLEYNEQFF
>TRBJ1-1|TRBV7-2|many|-
TGTGCCAGCAGGGAAAGGACCGGTAACACTGAAGCTTTCTTT
CASRERTGNTEAFF
>TRBJ1-5|TRBV5-1|many|-
TGCGCCAGCAGCTTGGCCGGAGGGAGCAATCAGCCCCAGCATTTT
CASSLAGGSNQPQHF
>TRBJ1-5|TRBV12-3/TRBV12-4|many|-
TGTGCCAGCAGCCAGAGACAGGTGCGAAATCAGCCCCAGCATTTT
CASSQRQVRNQPQHF
>TRBJ2-3|TRBV5-5|many|-
TGTGCCAGCAGCTTGCGCCAGGGGACAGATACGCAGTATTTT
CASSLRQGTDTQYF
>TRBJ2-3|TRBV7-2|many|-
TGTGCCAGCAGCCGGGGGCCAGGGGGTATGGGCACAGATACGCAGTATTTT
CASSRGPGGMGTDTQYF
>TRBJ2-1|TRBV5-1|many|-
TGCGCCAGCAATGTGGGGGACTCCTACAATGAGCAGTTCTTC
CASNVGDSYNEQFF
>TRBJ2-7|TRBV7-9|many|TRBD2
TGTGCCAGCAGCAGATTAGCGGGGAGTTTCGAGCAGTACTTC
CASSRLAGSFEQYF
>TRBJ2-1|TRBV10-2|few|-
TGCGCCAGCACCATATTAGCGAATGAGCAGTTCTTC
CASTILANEQFF
>TRBJ2-7|TRBV5-1|many|TRBD1
TGCGCCAGCAGTCGGACAGGGACTGTCAACGAGCAGTACTTC
CASSRTGTVNEQYF
>TRBJ2-5|TRBV7-2|many|-
TGTGCCAGCAGCCGGGGCGGGGAAGAGACCCAGTACTTC
CASSRGGEETQYF
>TRBJ2-1|TRBV2|many|TRBD2
TGTGCCAGCAGAAAACCGGGACTAGCGGGGGGGAGTAATGAGCAGTTCTTC
CASRKPGLAGGSNEQFF
>TRBJ2-2|TRBV5-1|many|-
TGCGCCAGCAATGAGTGGGCGAACACCGGGGAGCTGTTTTTT
CASNEWANTGELFF
>TRBJ2-7|TRBV5-1|many|TRBD2
TGCGCCAGCAGCTTGGGAACGGGGGGCGAGCAGTACTTC
CASSLGTGGEQYF
>TRBJ1-5|TRBV29-1|many|-
TGCAGCGCCCGCCGTAGGGGGGGTAGCAATCAGCCCCAGCATTTT
CSARRRGGSNQPQHF